A selection of T cell receptor beta chains follows, all from one sample in a study of breast tumors, draining lymph nodes, adjacent tissues. Using its own MiXCR run on the multiplex PCR reads, TCRdb lists one record per CDR3 protein. Among some 100,000 distinct CDR3 sequences listed, over 20% were seen once. Sequences were obtained from axillary lymph node tissue. All receptors derive from a female donor with breast cancer. Some clones in this sample may be carry-over from other donors' samples. Each CDR3 is given with its conserved first and last residue. The order of the fields is clone size, D gene, V gene, J gene, CDR3 protein, CDR3 DNA. The D gene is left open where the match is weak. Clone size, where shown, is once, few, many, or a class for clones that have expanded.

abundance: many
d_gene: TRBD1
v_gene: TRBV5-8
j_gene: TRBJ2-7
CDR3aa: CASSFRDRNYEQYF
CDR3nt: TGTGCCAGCAGCTTCCGGGACAGGAACTACGAGCAGTACTTC

abundance: .
d_gene: .
v_gene: TRBV18
j_gene: TRBJ1-4
CDR3aa: CASSRDKNEKLFF
CDR3nt: TGTGCCAGCTCACGGGACAAAAATGAAAAACTGTTTTTT

abundance: .
d_gene: TRBD1
v_gene: TRBV3-1
j_gene: TRBJ1-5
CDR3aa: CASSHGQVNQPQHF
CDR3nt: TGTGCCAGCAGCCACGGACAGGTCAATCAGCCCCAGCATTTT

abundance: .
d_gene: TRBD1
v_gene: TRBV4-1
j_gene: TRBJ2-7
CDR3aa: CARHRTGDYERYF
CDR3nt: TGCGCCAGACATAGGACAGGAGACTACGAGCGGTACTTC

abundance: many
d_gene: .
v_gene: TRBV20-1
j_gene: TRBJ1-6
CDR3aa: CSARVLGSPLHF
CDR3nt: TGCAGTGCTAGAGTCCTGGGGTCACCCCTCCACTTT

abundance: .
d_gene: .
v_gene: TRBV27
j_gene: TRBJ2-1
CDR3aa: CASSLRRGGTNEQFF
CDR3nt: TGTGCCAGCAGTTTACGCAGGGGGGGGACCAATGAGCAGTTCTTC

abundance: many
d_gene: .
v_gene: TRBV3-1
j_gene: TRBJ1-6
CDR3aa: CASSQEAGVYNSPLHF
CDR3nt: TGTGCCAGCAGCCAAGAGGCAGGCGTCTATAATTCACCCCTCCACTTT

abundance: few
d_gene: .
v_gene: TRBV24-1
j_gene: TRBJ1-1
CDR3aa: CATRGGGTGTEAFF
CDR3nt: TGTGCCACCAGGGGAGGGGGGACGGGGACTGAAGCTTTCTTT

abundance: many
d_gene: TRBD1
v_gene: TRBV5-6
j_gene: TRBJ1-2
CDR3aa: CASSTYGTDTNYGYTF
CDR3nt: TGTGCCAGCAGCACGTACGGGACAGACACTAACTATGGCTACACCTTC

abundance: many
d_gene: TRBD2
v_gene: TRBV13
j_gene: TRBJ2-3
CDR3aa: CASSSPTSGGDTQYF
CDR3nt: TGTGCCAGCAGCTCTCCGACTAGCGGGGGGGATACGCAGTATTTT

abundance: .
d_gene: TRBD1
v_gene: TRBV19
j_gene: TRBJ1-2
CDR3aa: CASSPGQGAVSGYTF
CDR3nt: TGTGCCAGTTCTCCGGGACAGGGGGCGGTCAGTGGCTACACCTTC

abundance: many
d_gene: .
v_gene: TRBV7-2
j_gene: TRBJ1-2
CDR3aa: CASSLVLGDGYTF
CDR3nt: TGTGCCAGCAGCTTAGTACTCGGGGATGGCTACACCTTC